Presented here are 7 T cell receptor beta chains from one specimen sequenced in a study of blood T cell repertoires in COVID-19. TCRdb's copy holds only in-frame clones and misses some; the assay was immunoSEQ multiplex PCR. Of roughly 50,000 clones in the sample, 90% were seen once. The sample consisted of peripheral blood. The receptors were sampled from a woman in her thirties or forties with active COVID-19.

The rearrangement joins TRBV18 to TRBJ1-2; D remains unclear. CDR3 size: 18 residues. Looked up from germline, CDR1 is KGHSH and CDR2 is LQKENI. The ends were cut back, 1 base at V and 2 bases at J, with 20 bases in the middle. The CDR3 loop is CASSPRSQRSFPNYGYTF. The CDR3 DNA sequence: TGTGCCAGCTCACCACGTAGCCAGCGCTCCTTCCCCAACTATGGCTACACCTTC.

The J gene is TRBJ1-3, the V gene TRBV3-1 (or the pseudogene TRBV3-2); D is perhaps TRBD1 (6 bases). Trimming shortened V by 0 bases and J by 13 bases, and 13 bases separated the two germline ends. The CDR3 is made up of 13 amino acids. Germline V gene lookup returns CDR1 LGHDT and CDR2 YNNKEL (reference sequence). CDR3 sequence reads: CASSQDFRTEIYF. The CDR3 DNA sequence: TGTGCCAGCAGCCAAGATTTTAGGACAGAGATATATTTT.

This chain links TRBV4-1 with TRBJ1-5; D might be TRBD1 (6 bases). V lost 8 bases to trimming and J lost 11 bases, with 25 bases between them. This CDR3 comprises 15 residues. Germline V lookup: CDR1 MGHRA, CDR2 YSYEKL. The DNA of the CDR3 is TGCGCCAGCGGAACCTTAACAGGGCAGGTTATGACCCAGCATTTT. Its translation is CASGTLTGQVMTQHF.

V usage is TRBV5-5 and J usage is TRBJ1-1; no definite D call. Trimming shortened V by 1 base and J by 5 bases, and 18 bases separated the two germline ends. The CDR3 spans 16 residues. Germline CDR1 SGHKS, CDR2 YYEKEE (reference sequence). The DNA for the CDR3 is TGTGCCAGCAGCTTGTGGGGTACACGAGGAGGGACTGAAGCTTTCTTT. Translated, it gives CASSLWGTRGGTEAFF.

V usage is TRBV6-5 and J usage is TRBJ2-7; D perhaps matches TRBD1 (6 bases). CDR1 and CDR2 from the germline V gene are MNHEY and SVGAGI. The ends were cut back, 6 bases at V and 4 bases at J, with 19 bases in the middle. The CDR3 runs 15 residues. The CDR3 DNA sequence: TGTGCCAGCAGCCGCTCCGGGACATTGCCTTACGAGCAGTACTTC. It encodes CASSRSGTLPYEQYF.

A word on this clone: A read error may account for a junction end that differs from germline. This chain uses TRBV7-2 with TRBJ2-7; possibly TRBD2 for D (5 bases). Germline-derived CDR1 and CDR2 are SGHTA and FQGNSA. There are 13 residues in the CDR3. The CDR3 DNA reads TGTGCCAGCAGCCTAGCCGCGTCCTACGAGCAGTACTTC. Translation: CASSLAASYEQYF.

V is TRBV5-6 and J is TRBJ2-7; 8 bases fit TRBD2. Germline trimming cut 0 bases from V and 2 bases from J; bases unmatched to any gene: 7. The germline gives CDR1 SGHDT, CDR2 YYEEEE. The CDR3 extends over 16 amino acids. CDR3 nucleotide sequence: TGTGCCAGCAGCTTGGTGGCCGCGGGGGGCACCTACGAGCAGTACTTC. It codes for CASSLVAAGGTYEQYF.